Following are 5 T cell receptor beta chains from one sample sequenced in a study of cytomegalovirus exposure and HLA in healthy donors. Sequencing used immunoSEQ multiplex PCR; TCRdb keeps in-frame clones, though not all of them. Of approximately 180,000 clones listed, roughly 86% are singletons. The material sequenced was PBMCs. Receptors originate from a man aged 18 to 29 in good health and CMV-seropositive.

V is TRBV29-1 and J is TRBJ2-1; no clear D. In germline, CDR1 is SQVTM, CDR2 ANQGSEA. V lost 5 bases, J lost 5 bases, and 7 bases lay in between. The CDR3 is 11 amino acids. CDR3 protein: CSVWLDNEQFF. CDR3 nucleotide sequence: TGCAGCGTTTGGCTCGACAATGAGCAGTTCTTC.

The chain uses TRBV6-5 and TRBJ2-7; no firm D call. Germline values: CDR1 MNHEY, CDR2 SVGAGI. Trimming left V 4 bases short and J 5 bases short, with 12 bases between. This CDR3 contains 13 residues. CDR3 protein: CASSSGRSDEQYF. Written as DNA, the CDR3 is TGTGCCAGCAGTTCGGGTAGGTCAGACGAGCAGTACTTC.

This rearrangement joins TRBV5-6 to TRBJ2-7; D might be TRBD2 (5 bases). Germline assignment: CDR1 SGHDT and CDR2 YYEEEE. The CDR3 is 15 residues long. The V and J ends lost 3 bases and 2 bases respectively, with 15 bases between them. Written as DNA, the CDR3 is TGTGCCAGCAGCTCTGGACTGGGTATGACCTACGAGCAGTACTTC. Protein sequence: CASSSGLGMTYEQYF. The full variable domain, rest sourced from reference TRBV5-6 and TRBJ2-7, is DAGVTQSPTHLIKTRGQQVTLRCSPKSGHDTVSWYQQALGQGPQFIFQYYEEEERQRGNFPDRFSGHQFPNYSSELNVNALLLGDSALYLCASSSGLGMTYEQYFGPGTRLTVT.

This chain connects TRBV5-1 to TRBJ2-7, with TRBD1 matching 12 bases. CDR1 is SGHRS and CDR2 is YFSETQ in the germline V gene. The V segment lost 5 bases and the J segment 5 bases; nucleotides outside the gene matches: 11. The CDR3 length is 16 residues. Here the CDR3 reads CASRVPGQGAGNEQYF. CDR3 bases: TGCGCCAGCAGAGTCCCGGGACAGGGGGCGGGAAACGAGCAGTACTTC.

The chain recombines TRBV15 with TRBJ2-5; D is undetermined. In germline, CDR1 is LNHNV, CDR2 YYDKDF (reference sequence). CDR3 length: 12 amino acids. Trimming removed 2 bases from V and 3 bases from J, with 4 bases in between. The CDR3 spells CATSRLKETQYF. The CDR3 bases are TGTGCCACCAGCAGACTTAAAGAGACCCAGTACTTC. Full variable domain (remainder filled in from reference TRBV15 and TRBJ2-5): DAMVIQNPRYQVTQFGKPVTLSCSQTLNHNVMYWYQQKSSQAPKLLFHYYDKDFNNEADTPDNFQSRRPNTSFCFLDIRSPGLGDTAMYLCATSRLKETQYFGPGTRLLVL.